The rows below give T cell receptor beta chains drawn from one sample of a study of beta chain features in type 1 diabetes. Generated by immunoSEQ multiplex PCR, the TCRdb table keeps only in-frame clones and is missing some. The sample has around 340,000 clones, roughly 9% seen once. Specimen: central memory CD4+ T cells from blood. Receptors originate from a man aged 25 to 45 with type 1 diabetes. Both conserved end residues are part of each CDR3. D genes are given only for firm matches. Size is omitted from some rows. Given values are once, few, many or a class for expanded clones.

d_gene,abundance,v_gene,j_gene,CDR3nt,CDR3aa
TRBD1,few,TRBV19,TRBJ2-3,TGTGCCAGTTCACCGGGACAGGGGGCGAATACGCAGTATTTT,CASSPGQGANTQYF
TRBD1,-,TRBV7-8,TRBJ2-1,TGTGCCAGCTGTCGGGACAGGGGGAATGAGCAGTTCTTC,CASCRDRGNEQFF
TRBD1,-,TRBV18,TRBJ1-2,TGTGCCAGCTCACCACGGGACAGCTATGGCTACACCTTC,CASSPRDSYGYTF
TRBD2,few,TRBV11-2,TRBJ2-7,TGTGCCAGCAGCGCCGCCTGGCGGGGGAGCTACGAGCAGTACTTC,CASSAAWRGSYEQYF
-,once,TRBV9,TRBJ1-4,TGTGCCAGCAGCCAGCTGGGGGAGGATGAAAAACTGTTTTTT,CASSQLGEDEKLFF
TRBD1,-,TRBV5-1,TRBJ1-5,TGCGCCAGCAGCTTGACAGGGGAGAGCAATCAGCCCCAGCATTTT,CASSLTGESNQPQHF
TRBD1,many,TRBV14,TRBJ2-5,TGTGCCAGCAGCCAAGGGACCGGGACAGGGCGGCGAGAGACCCAGTACTTC,CASSQGTGTGRRETQYF
TRBD2,-,TRBV7-2,TRBJ2-2,TGTGCCAGCAGCTTATACTCGACTAGCGGAAACACCGGGGAGCTGTTTTTT,CASSLYSTSGNTGELFF
-,-,TRBV11-2,TRBJ1-3,TGTGCCAGCAGATACGGGACGGACTCTGGAAACACCATATATTTT,CASRYGTDSGNTIYF
-,few,TRBV7-2,TRBJ1-4,TGTGCCAGCAGCCCCGGGGGTGGTAATGAAAAACTGTTTTTT,CASSPGGGNEKLFF